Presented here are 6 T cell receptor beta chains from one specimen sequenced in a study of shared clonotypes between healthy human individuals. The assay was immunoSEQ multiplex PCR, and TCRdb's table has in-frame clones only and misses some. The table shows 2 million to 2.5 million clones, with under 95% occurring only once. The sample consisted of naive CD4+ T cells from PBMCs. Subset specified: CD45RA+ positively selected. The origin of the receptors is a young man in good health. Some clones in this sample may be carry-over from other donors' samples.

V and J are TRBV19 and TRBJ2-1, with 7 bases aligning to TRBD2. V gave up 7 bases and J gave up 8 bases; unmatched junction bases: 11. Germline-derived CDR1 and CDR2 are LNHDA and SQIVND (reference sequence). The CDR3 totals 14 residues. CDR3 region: CASNRGGTSDEQFF. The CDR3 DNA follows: TGTGCCAGTAATCGCGGGGGTACTAGCGATGAGCAGTTCTTC.

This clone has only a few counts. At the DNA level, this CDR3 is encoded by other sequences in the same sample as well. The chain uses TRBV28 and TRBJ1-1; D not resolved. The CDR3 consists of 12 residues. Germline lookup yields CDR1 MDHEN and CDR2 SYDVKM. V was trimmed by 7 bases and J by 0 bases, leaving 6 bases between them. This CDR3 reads CASTRLNTEAFF. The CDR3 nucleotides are TGTGCCAGCACGCGCCTGAACACTGAAGCTTTCTTT.

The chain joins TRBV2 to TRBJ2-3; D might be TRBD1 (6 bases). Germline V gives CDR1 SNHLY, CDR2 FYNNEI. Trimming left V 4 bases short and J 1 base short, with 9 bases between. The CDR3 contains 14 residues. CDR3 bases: TGTGCCAGCAGTGCTGGGGGCGGCACAGATACGCAGTATTTT. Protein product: CASSAGGGTDTQYF.

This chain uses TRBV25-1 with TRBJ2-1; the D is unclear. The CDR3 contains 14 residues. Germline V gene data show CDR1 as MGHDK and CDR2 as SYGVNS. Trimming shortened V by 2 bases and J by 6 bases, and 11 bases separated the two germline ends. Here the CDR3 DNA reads TGTGCCAGCAGTGAAGGCGTGCAGCGCAATGAGCAGTTCTTC. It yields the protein CASSEGVQRNEQFF.

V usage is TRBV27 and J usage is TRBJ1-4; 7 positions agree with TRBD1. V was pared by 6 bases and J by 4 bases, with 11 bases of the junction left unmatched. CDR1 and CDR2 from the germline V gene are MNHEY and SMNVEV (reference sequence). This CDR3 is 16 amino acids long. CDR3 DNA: TGTGCCAGCAGCCCAGGGTGGGGACAGAATAATGAAAAACTGTTTTTT. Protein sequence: CASSPGWGQNNEKLFF.

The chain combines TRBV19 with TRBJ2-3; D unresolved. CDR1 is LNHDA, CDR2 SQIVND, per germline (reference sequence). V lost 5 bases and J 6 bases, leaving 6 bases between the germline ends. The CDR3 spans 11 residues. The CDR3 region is CASSQADTQYF. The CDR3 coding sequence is TGTGCCAGTAGTCAGGCCGATACGCAGTATTTT.